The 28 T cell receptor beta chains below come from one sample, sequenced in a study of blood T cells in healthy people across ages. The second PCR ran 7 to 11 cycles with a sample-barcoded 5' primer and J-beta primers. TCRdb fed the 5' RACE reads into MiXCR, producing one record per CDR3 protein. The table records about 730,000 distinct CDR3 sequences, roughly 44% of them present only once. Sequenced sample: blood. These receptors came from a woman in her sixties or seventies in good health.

CDR3 protein: CASRGGRDVQETQYF. CDR3 nucleotide sequence: TGCGCCAGCAGAGGGGGGAGGGACGTCCAAGAGACCCAGTACTTC. The V and J genes are TRBV5-1 and TRBJ2-5; a weak D match, TRBD2 (7 bases). The CDR3 is 15 amino acids. Germline V gene data show CDR1 as SGHRS and CDR2 as YFSETQ. V was cut by 5 bases and J by 1 base, with 15 bases left in between.

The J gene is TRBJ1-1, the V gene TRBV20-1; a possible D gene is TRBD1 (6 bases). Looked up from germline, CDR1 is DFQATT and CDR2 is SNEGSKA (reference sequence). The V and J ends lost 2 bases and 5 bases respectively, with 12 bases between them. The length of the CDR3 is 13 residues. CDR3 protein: CSARRQGLTEAFF. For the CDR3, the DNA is TGCAGTGCTAGACGGCAGGGGCTGACTGAAGCTTTCTTT.

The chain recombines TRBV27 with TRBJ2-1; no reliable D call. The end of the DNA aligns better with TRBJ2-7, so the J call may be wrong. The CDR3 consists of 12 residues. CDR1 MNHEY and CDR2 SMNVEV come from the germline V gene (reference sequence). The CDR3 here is CASSPNYNEQYF. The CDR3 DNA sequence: TGTGCCAGCAGTCCGAATTACAATGAGCAGTACTTC.

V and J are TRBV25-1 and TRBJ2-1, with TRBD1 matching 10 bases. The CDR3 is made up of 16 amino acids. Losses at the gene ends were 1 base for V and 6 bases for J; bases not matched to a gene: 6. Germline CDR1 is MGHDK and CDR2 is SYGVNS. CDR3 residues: CASSELPGQGRNEQFF. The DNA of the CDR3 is TGTGCCAGCAGTGAATTACCGGGACAGGGGCGCAATGAGCAGTTCTTC. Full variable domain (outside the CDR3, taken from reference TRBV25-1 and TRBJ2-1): EADIYQTPRYLVIGTGKKITLECSQTMGHDKMYWYQQDPGMELHLIHYSYGVNSTEKGDLSSESTVSRIRTEHFPLTLESARPSHTSQYLCASSELPGQGRNEQFFGPGTRLTVL.

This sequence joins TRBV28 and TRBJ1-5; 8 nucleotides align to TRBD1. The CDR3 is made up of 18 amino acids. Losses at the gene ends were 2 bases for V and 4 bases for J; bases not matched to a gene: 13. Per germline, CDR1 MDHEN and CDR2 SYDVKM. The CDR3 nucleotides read TGTGCCAGCAGTTTAATCGGCCCAGGGGGCTTTGGTAATCAGCCCCAGCATTTT. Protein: CASSLIGPGGFGNQPQHF.

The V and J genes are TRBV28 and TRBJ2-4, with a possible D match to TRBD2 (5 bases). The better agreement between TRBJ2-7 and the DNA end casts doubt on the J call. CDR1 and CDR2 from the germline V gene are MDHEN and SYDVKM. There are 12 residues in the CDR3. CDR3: CASSWTFGEQYF. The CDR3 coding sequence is TGTGCCAGCAGCTGGACTTTCGGCGAGCAGTACTTC.

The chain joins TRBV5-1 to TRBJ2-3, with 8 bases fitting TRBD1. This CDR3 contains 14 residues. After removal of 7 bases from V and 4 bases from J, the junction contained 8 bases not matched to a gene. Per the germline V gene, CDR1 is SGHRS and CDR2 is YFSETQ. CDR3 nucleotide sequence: TGCGCCAGCTTCCCCGGGACAGGTTCAGATACGCAGTATTTT. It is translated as CASFPGTGSDTQYF.

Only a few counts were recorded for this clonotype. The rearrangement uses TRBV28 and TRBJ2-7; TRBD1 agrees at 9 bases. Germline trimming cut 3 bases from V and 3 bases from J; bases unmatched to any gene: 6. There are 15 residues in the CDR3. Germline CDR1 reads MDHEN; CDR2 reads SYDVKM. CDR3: CASSFPDRGYYEQYF. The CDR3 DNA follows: TGTGCCAGCAGTTTTCCGGACAGGGGTTACTACGAGCAGTACTTC.

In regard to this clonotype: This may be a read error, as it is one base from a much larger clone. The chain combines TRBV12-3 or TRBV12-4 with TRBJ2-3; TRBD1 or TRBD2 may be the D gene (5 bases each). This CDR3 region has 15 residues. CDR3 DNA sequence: TGTGCCAGCAGTCCCTCAGGCGGGTCGACAGATACGCGGTATTTT. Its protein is CASSPSGGSTDTRYF.

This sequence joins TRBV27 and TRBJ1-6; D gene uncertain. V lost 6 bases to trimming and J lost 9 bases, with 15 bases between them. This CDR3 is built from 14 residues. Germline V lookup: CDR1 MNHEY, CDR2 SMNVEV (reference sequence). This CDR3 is CASSLARAGSPLHF. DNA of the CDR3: TGTGCCAGCAGCCTGGCGCGGGCTGGTTCACCCCTCCACTTT.

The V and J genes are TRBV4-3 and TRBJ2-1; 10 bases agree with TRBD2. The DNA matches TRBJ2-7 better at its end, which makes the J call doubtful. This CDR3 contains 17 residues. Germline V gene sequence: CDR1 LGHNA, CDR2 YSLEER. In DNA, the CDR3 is TGCGCCAGCAGCCAAGATCAACTAGCGGGAACCTACAATGAGCAGTACTTC. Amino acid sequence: CASSQDQLAGTYNEQYF.

CDR3 amino acids: CASSQDEGGLGPQHF. In DNA form, the CDR3 reads TGTGCCAGCAGCCAAGATGAAGGGGGGTTAGGGCCCCAGCATTTT. The chain recombines TRBV4-2 with TRBJ1-5; weak D call: TRBD1 (6 bases). This CDR3 spans 15 amino acids. V was shortened by 0 bases and J by 9 bases, with 15 bases between the two germline ends. Germline-derived CDR1 and CDR2 are LGHNA and YNFKEQ.

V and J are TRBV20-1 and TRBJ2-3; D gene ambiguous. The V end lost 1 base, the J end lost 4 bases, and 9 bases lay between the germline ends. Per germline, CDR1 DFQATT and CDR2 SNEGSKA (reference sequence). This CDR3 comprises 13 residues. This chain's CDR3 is CSARVVTADTQYF. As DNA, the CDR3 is TGCAGTGCTAGAGTGGTCACCGCAGATACGCAGTATTTT.

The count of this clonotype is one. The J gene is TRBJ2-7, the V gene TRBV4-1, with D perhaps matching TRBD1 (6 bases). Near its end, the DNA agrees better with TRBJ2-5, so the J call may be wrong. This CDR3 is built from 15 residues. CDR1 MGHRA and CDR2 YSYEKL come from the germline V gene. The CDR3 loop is CASSQSAGARETQYF. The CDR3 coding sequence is TGCGCCAGCAGCCAATCCGCAGGGGCTCGAGAGACCCAGTACTTC.

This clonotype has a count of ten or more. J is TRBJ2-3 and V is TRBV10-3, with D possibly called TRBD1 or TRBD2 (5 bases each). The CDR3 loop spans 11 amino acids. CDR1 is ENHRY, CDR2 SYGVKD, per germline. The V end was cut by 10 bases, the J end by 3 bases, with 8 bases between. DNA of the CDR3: TGTGCCACGGGGCAGACAGATACGCAGTATTTT. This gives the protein CATGQTDTQYF.

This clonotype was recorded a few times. The DNA for the CDR3 is TGTGCCAGCAGCTTATCTGAGGCGGGGGGGTTGGATACGCAGTATTTT. Protein sequence: CASSLSEAGGLDTQYF. V and J are TRBV7-7 and TRBJ2-3; 9 positions match TRBD2. The CDR3 loop spans 16 amino acids. The J segment lost 6 bases and the V segment lost 2 bases, leaving 9 bases of the junction unmatched. Germline CDR1 SSHAT, CDR2 FNYEAQ (reference sequence).

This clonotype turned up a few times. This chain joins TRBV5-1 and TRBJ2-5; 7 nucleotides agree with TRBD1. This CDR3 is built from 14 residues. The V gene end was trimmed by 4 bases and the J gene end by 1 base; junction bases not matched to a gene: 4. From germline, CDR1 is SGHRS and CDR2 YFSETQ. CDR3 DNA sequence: TGCGCCAGCAGCGAACAGGGGACCCAAGAGACCCAGTACTTC. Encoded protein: CASSEQGTQETQYF.

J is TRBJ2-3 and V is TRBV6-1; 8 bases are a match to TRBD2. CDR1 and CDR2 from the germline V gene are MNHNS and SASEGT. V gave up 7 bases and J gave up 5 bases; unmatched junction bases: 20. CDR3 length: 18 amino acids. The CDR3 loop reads CASTAVPSGAGEEDTQYF. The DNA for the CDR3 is TGTGCCAGCACCGCCGTTCCGTCCGGAGCGGGAGAGGAAGATACGCAGTATTTT.

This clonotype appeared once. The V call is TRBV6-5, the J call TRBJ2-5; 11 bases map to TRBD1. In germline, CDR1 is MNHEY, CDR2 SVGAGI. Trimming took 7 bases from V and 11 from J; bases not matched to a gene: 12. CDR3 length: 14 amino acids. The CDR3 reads CASNHRTGGNEQYF. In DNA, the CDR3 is TGTGCCAGCAACCATAGGACAGGGGGCAATGAGCAGTACTTC.

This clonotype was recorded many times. The CDR3 DNA reads as TGTGCCATCAGTGTGGGGACCGCGGGTGGGGCCAACGTCCTGACTTTC. This sequence encodes CAISVGTAGGANVLTF. J is TRBJ2-6 and V is TRBV10-3; D tentatively fits TRBD1 or TRBD2 (5 bases each). The V end lost 4 bases, the J end lost 3 bases, and 13 bases lay between the germline ends. Germline CDR1 reads ENHRY; CDR2 reads SYGVKD. The CDR3 runs 16 residues.

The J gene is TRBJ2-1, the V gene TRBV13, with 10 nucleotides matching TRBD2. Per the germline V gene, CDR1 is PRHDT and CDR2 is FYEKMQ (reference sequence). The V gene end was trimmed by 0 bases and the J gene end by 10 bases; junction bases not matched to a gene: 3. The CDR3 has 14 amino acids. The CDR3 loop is CASSLGGLAREQFF. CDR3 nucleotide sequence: TGTGCCAGCAGCTTAGGGGGACTAGCGAGGGAGCAGTTCTTC.

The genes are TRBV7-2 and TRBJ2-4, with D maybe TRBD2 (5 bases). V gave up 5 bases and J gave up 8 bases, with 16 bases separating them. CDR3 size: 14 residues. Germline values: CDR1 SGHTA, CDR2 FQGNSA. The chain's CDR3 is CASSTGFQKYIQYF. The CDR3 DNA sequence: TGTGCCAGCAGCACGGGGTTTCAAAAATACATTCAGTACTTC.

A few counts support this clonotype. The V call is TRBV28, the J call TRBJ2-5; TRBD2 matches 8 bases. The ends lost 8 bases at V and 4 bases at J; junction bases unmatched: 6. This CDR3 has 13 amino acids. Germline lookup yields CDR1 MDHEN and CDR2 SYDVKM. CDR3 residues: CASRPGGVETQYF. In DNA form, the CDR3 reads TGTGCCAGCCGTCCCGGGGGGGTAGAGACCCAGTACTTC.

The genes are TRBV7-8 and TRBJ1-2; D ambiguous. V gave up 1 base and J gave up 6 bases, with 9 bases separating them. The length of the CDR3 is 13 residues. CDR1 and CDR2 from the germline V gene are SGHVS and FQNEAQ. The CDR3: CASSLVLLDGYTF. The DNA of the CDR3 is TGTGCCAGCAGCTTAGTTTTGCTTGATGGCTACACCTTC.

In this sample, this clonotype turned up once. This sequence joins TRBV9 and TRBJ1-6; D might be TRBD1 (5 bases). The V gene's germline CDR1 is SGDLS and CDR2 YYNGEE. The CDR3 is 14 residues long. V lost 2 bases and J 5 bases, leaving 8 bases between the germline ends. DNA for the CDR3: TGTGCCAGCAGCGTCGGGGGGAATAATTCACCCCTCCACTTT. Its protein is CASSVGGNNSPLHF.

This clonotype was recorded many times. CDR3 protein: CASTTEGDSYNSPLHF. In DNA, the CDR3 is TGTGCCAGTACCACCGAAGGGGACAGCTATAATTCACCCCTCCACTTT. The rearrangement joins TRBV6-1 to TRBJ1-6; TRBD1 matches at 7 bases. This CDR3 contains 16 residues. Trimming removed 9 bases from V and 3 bases from J; junction bases left unmatched: 11. Per the germline V gene, CDR1 is MNHNS and CDR2 is SASEGT.

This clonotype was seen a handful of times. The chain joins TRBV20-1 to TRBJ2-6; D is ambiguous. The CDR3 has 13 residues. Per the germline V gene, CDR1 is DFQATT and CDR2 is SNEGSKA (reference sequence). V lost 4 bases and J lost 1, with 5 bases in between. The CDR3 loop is CSAIRSGANVLTF. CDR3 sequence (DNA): TGCAGTGCTATTCGGTCTGGGGCCAACGTCCTGACTTTC.

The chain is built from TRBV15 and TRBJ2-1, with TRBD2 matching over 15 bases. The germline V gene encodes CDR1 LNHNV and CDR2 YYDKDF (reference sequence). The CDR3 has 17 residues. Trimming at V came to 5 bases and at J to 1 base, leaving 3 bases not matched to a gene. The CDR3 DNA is TGTGCCACCAGCGGACTAGCGGGAGGGGGATCCTACAATGAGCAGTTCTTC. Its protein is CATSGLAGGGSYNEQFF. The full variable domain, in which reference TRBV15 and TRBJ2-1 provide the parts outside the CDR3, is DAMVIQNPRYQVTQFGKPVTLSCSQTLNHNVMYWYQQKSSQAPKLLFHYYDKDFNNEADTPDNFQSRRPNTSFCFLDIRSPGLGDTAMYLCATSGLAGGGSYNEQFFGPGTRLTVL.